This TCR beta chain stems from a study of cytomegalovirus exposure and HLA in healthy donors. The CDR3 has 11 residues. Germline CDR1 reads SQVTM; CDR2 reads ANQGSEA. Trimming removed 0 bases at V and 7 bases at J, with 3 bases between. The donors comprised healthy bone marrow donors. General study findings and limits: Sequencing probably produced one cluster of sequence variants that were highly shared. It was shown in a later analysis that HLA-associated TCR beta chains were more clonally expanded than other, equally common chains. The authors later found most CMV-associated TCR beta chains appeared HLA-restricted.

As concerns this clone: Its matching antigen is unknown.

The PCR had 60 Vbeta and 13 Jbeta primers. Profiling relied on immunoSEQ multiplex PCR, and the TCRdb table lists in-frame clones only, not all of them. Here the sample spans about 160,000 clones, 65% to 80% being singletons. Sample: PBMCs. V and J are TRBV29-1 and TRBJ1-4; D is unresolved. The clonotype originates from a female donor in good health and CMV-seronegative. In DNA, the CDR3 is TGCAGCGTTGAAGATCGTGAAAAACTGTTTTTT. Its protein product is CSVEDREKLFF.